The rows below give T cell receptor beta chains drawn from one sample of a study of blood T cells in healthy people across ages. TCRdb reanalysed the 5' RACE reads using MiXCR and keeps one entry per CDR3 protein. The table lists about 680,000 distinct CDR3 sequences, 45% to 50% of them singletons. Material for sequencing was blood. Receptors originate from a woman aged 60-75 years in good health. The CDR3 runs from the conserved cysteine through the conserved F or W. The D gene is left open where the match is weak. Size is stated for part of the rows, as once, few or many counts, or as a class when the clone is expanded.

NA 15 TRBJ1-2 NA TRBV25-1 CASSPWGGVNYGYTF TGTGCCAGCAGCCCTTGGGGGGGGGTTAACTATGGCTACACCTTC
NA 14 TRBJ2-1 NA TRBV3-1 CASSHGAAANEQFF TGTGCCAGCAGCCACGGCGCTGCGGCCAATGAGCAGTTCTTC
NA 16 TRBJ2-3 TRBD2 TRBV20-1 CSAQGGASGRIDTQYF TGCAGTGCTCAAGGAGGAGCTAGCGGGAGGATAGATACGCAGTATTTT
few 14 TRBJ2-1 NA TRBV29-1 CSGRDSGGPNEQFF TGCAGCGGCCGCGACAGCGGTGGGCCCAATGAGCAGTTCTTC
NA 14 TRBJ2-5 NA TRBV5-1 CASSLGLFQETQYF TGCGCCAGCAGCTTGGGTCTGTTCCAAGAGACCCAGTACTTC
NA 14 TRBJ2-7 TRBD2 TRBV5-1 CASRKRERTDEQYF TGCGCCAGCAGAAAGCGGGAGAGGACCGACGAGCAGTACTTC
NA 15 TRBJ2-7 TRBD2 TRBV7-9 CASSITSGRGGEQYF TGTGCCAGCAGCATTACTAGCGGGAGGGGCGGGGAGCAGTACTTC
many 18 TRBJ2-2 TRBD1 TRBV20-1 CSARDWTGGQGNTGELFF TGCAGTGCTAGAGATTGGACAGGGGGCCAGGGAAACACCGGGGAGCTGTTTTTT
few 17 TRBJ1-6 TRBD1 TRBV6-1 CASRPRTFRDRNSPLHF TGTGCCAGCAGGCCCCGAACCTTCCGGGACAGGAATTCACCCCTCCACTTT
NA 14 TRBJ1-2 NA TRBV5-1 CASGLDSPNYGYTF TGCGCCAGCGGGCTCGACAGTCCCAACTATGGCTACACCTTC
few 14 TRBJ2-1 NA TRBV7-9 CASSGTYSYNEQFF TGTGCCAGCAGCGGGACCTACAGCTACAATGAGCAGTTCTTC
few 18 TRBJ2-1 NA TRBV21-1 CASSKRPIAGAGGIELFF TGTGCCAGCAGCAAAAGACCCATAGCGGGAGCCGGTGGTATAGAGCTGTTCTTC
few 15 TRBJ2-3 TRBD2 TRBV20-1 CSASLAGGDTDTQYF TGCAGTGCTTCCCTAGCGGGAGGGGACACAGATACGCAGTATTTT
NA 14 TRBJ1-4 TRBD1 TRBV20-1 CSAERTGVNEKLFF TGCAGTGCTGAAAGGACAGGGGTCAATGAAAAACTGTTTTTT
NA 11 TRBJ2-7 TRBD1 TRBV20-1 CSAGQVYEQYF TGCAGTGCTGGACAGGTTTACGAGCAGTACTTC
NA 15 TRBJ2-5 TRBD1 TRBV12-3/TRBV12-4 CAGSLPRTGEETQYF TGTGCCGGCAGTTTACCCCGGACAGGGGAAGAGACCCAGTACTTC
few 15 TRBJ2-3 NA TRBV11-1 CASSLFRGRTDTQYF TGTGCCAGCAGCTTATTCAGGGGTCGGACAGATACGCAGTATTTT
many 14 TRBJ1-1 TRBD1 TRBV7-2 CASSTYRGSTEAFF TGTGCCAGCAGCACCTACAGGGGGAGCACTGAAGCTTTCTTT
NA 13 TRBJ1-2 NA TRBV4-3 CASSPIGNYGYTF TGCGCCAGCAGCCCGATCGGTAACTATGGCTACACCTTC
NA 16 TRBJ2-1 TRBD2 TRBV9 CASSARGTRKVDEQFF TGTGCCAGCAGCGCCCGGGGGACTAGAAAGGTCGACGAGCAGTTCTTC
NA 17 TRBJ2-6 NA TRBV6-5 CASSWTVTAAGVNVLTF TGTGCCAGCAGTTGGACCGTAACTGCGGCTGGGGTCAACGTCCTGACTTTC
NA 14 TRBJ2-2 TRBD1 TRBV6-6 CAGASDRDTGELFF TGTGCCGGCGCTAGTGACAGGGACACCGGGGAGCTGTTTTTT
NA 15 TRBJ2-3 NA TRBV12-3/TRBV12-4 CASRHRDASTDTQYF TGTGCCAGCAGACACCGGGACGCTAGCACAGATACGCAGTATTTT
few 17 TRBJ1-1 TRBD1 TRBV4-3 CASSPVAGGMGNTEAFF TGCGCCAGCAGCCCCGTGGCAGGGGGCATGGGGAACACTGAAGCTTTCTTT
NA 13 TRBJ2-7 TRBD2 TRBV2 CASTITGGNEQYF TGTGCCAGCACTATAACGGGAGGAAACGAGCAGTACTTC
NA 15 TRBJ2-5 NA TRBV11-3 CASSLASGAVETQYF TGTGCCAGCAGCTTAGCATCGGGAGCTGTGGAGACCCAGTACTTC
NA 13 TRBJ2-1 NA TRBV7-9 CASSRGNNNEQFF TGTGCCAGCAGCCGTGGGAATAACAATGAGCAGTTCTTC
NA 15 TRBJ2-7 NA TRBV18 CASSPPTGDAYEQYF TGTGCCAGCTCACCACCCACGGGAGACGCCTACGAGCAGTACTTC
few 13 TRBJ1-1 NA TRBV5-1 CASSLDTNTEAFF TGCGCCAGCAGCTTGGATACGAACACTGAAGCTTTCTTT
NA 13 TRBJ2-1 NA TRBV12-3/TRBV12-4 CASSLWTFNEQFF TGCGCCAGCAGTTTGTGGACTTTCAATGAGCAGTTCTTC
few 14 TRBJ1-1 TRBD1 TRBV7-2 CASSTRGGGTEAFF TGTGCCAGCAGCACCAGGGGGGGTGGTACTGAAGCTTTCTTT
NA 13 TRBJ2-5 NA TRBV20-1 CSASRVFGETQYF TGCAGTGCTAGTCGGGTATTCGGAGAGACCCAGTACTTC
few 15 TRBJ1-1 TRBD1 TRBV5-6 CASNKPGTGTTEAFF TGTGCCAGCAACAAGCCCGGGACAGGGACCACTGAAGCTTTCTTT
NA 12 TRBJ2-1 TRBD1 TRBV20-1 CSAPDRVHEQFF TGCAGTGCCCCGGACAGGGTACATGAGCAGTTCTTC
few 13 TRBJ2-1 NA TRBV29-1 CSVEPSSYNEQFF TGCAGCGTAGAGCCGAGCTCCTACAATGAGCAGTTCTTC
few 12 TRBJ2-7 NA TRBV28 CASSLWGEEQYF TGTGCCAGCAGTTTGTGGGGAGAAGAGCAGTACTTC
many 13 TRBJ1-2 NA TRBV7-9 CASSLQENYGYTF TGTGCCAGCAGTTTACAGGAAAACTATGGCTACACCTTC
few 16 TRBJ2-1 NA TRBV3-1 CASSQEQTWGYNEQFF TGTGCCAGCAGCCAAGAACAGACATGGGGATACAATGAGCAGTTCTTC
NA 16 TRBJ2-3 NA TRBV6-2/TRBV6-3 CASSYNVKSSTDTQYF TGTGCCAGCAGTTACAACGTGAAATCTAGCACAGATACGCAGTATTTT
few 18 TRBJ2-7 TRBD2 TRBV7-3 CASSLTGGLAGFGYEQYF TGTGCCAGCAGCTTAACGGGGGGACTAGCGGGATTTGGATACGAGCAGTACTTC
NA 14 TRBJ2-3 NA TRBV7-2 CASSLLGSTDTRYF TGTGCCAGCAGCTTACTCGGGAGCACAGATACGCGGTATTTT
few 15 TRBJ2-5 NA TRBV7-2 CASSLWGETRETQYF TGTGCCAGCAGCTTATGGGGAGAGACCCGAGAGACCCAGTACTTC
few 14 TRBJ2-1 NA TRBV6-6 CASSYSGQYNEQFF TGTGCCAGCAGTTACTCTGGACAGTACAATGAGCAGTTCTTC
few 14 TRBJ2-5 NA TRBV5-1 CASSLGWKSETQYF TGCGCCAGCAGCTTGGGCTGGAAGTCTGAGACCCAGTACTTC
few 15 TRBJ1-2 NA TRBV6-5 CASSYPGLGNWGYTF TGTGCCAGCAGTTACCCTGGTTTGGGAAACTGGGGCTACACCTTC
few 15 TRBJ2-7 NA TRBV6-1 CASSGRGGFDHEQYF TGTGCCAGCAGTGGCCGCGGGGGCTTTGACCACGAGCAGTACTTC
once 16 TRBJ2-1 TRBD2 TRBV6-2/TRBV6-3 CASSYSSSGRSGEEFF TGTGCCAGCAGTTACTCATCCAGCGGGAGGTCCGGAGAGGAGTTCTTC
few 12 TRBJ2-5 NA TRBV10-3 CAISEPLETQYF TGTGCCATCAGTGAGCCACTCGAGACCCAGTACTTC